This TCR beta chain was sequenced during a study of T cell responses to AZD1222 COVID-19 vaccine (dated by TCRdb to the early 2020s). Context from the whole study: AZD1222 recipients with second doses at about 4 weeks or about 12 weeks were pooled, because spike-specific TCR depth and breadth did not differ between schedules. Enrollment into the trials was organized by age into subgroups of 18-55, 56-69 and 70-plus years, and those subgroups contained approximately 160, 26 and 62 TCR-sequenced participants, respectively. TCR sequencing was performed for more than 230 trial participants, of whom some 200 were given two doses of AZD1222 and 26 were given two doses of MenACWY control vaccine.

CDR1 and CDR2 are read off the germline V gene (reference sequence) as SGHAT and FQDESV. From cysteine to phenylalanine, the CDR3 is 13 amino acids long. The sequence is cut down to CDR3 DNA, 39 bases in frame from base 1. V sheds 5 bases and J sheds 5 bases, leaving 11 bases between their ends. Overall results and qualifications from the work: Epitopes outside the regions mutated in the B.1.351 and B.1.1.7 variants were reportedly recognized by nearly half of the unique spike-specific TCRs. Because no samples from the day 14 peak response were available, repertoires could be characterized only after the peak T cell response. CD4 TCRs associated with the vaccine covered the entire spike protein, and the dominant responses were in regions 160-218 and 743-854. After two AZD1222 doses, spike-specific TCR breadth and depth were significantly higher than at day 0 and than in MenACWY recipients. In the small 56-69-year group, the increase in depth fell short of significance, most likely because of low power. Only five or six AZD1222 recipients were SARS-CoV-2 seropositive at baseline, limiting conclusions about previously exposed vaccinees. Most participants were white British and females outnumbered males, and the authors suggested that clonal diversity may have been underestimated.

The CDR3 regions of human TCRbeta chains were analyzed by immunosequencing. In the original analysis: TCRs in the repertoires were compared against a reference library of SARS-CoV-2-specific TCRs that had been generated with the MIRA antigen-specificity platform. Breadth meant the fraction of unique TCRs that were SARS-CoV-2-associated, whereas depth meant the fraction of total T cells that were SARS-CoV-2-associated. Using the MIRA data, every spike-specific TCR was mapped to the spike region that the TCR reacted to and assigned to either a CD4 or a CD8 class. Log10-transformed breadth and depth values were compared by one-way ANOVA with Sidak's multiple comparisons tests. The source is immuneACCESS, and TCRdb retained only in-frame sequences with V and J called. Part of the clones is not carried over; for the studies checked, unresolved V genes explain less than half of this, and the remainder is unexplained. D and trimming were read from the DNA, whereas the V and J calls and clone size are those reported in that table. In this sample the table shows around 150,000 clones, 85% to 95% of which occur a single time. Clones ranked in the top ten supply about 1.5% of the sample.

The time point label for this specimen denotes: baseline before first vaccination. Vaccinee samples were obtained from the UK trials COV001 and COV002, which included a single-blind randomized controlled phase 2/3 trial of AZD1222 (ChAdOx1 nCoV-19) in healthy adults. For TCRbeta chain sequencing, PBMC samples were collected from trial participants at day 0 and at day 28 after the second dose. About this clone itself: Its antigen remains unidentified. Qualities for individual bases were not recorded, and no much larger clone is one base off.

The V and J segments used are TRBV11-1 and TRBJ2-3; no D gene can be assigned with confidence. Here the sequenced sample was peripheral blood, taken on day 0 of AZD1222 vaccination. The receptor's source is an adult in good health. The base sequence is TGTGCCAGCAGCGCCGAGGATCGAGATACGCAGTATTTT. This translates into CASSAEDRDTQYF.